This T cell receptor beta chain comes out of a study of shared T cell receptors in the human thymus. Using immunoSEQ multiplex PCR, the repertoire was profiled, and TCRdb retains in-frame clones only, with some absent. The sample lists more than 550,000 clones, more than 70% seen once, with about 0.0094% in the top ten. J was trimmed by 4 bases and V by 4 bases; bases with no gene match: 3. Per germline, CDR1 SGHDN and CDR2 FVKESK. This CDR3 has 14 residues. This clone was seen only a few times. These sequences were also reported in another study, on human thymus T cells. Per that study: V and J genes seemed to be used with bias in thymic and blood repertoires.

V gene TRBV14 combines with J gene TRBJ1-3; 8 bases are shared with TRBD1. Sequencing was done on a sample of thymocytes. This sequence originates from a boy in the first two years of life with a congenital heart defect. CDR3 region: CASSPGTGGNTIYF. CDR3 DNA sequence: TGTGCCAGCAGCCCGGGGACAGGAGGAAACACCATATATTTT. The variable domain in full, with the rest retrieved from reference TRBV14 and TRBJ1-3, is EAGVTQFPSHSVIEKGQTVTLRCDPISGHDNLYWYRRVMGKEIKFLLHFVKESKQDESGMPNNRFLAERTGGTYSTLKVQPAELEDSGVYFCASSPGTGGNTIYFGEGSWLTVV.